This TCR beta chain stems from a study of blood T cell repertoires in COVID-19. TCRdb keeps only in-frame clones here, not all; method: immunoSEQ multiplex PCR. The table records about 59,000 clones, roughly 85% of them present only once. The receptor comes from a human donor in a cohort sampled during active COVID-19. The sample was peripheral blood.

The CDR3 is CASSLAQGSTPLHF. CDR3 sequence (DNA): TGTGCCAGCAGCTTAGCGCAGGGGTCGACACCCCTCCACTTT. The J gene is TRBJ1-6, the V gene TRBV7-9; tentative D call: TRBD1 (6 bases). Between the trimmed V and J ends, which lost 0 bases and 11 bases, there was a span of 11 bases. Germline CDR1 is SEHNR and CDR2 is FQNEAQ (reference sequence). The length of the CDR3 is 14 residues.